Listed below are T cell receptor beta chains from one sample, sequenced in a study of blood T cell repertoires in COVID-19. Assay: immunoSEQ multiplex PCR; the TCRdb copy retains only in-frame clones and omits some. The table includes about 130,000 clones, 75% to 90% detected once. Sequencing used peripheral blood. These TCRs come from a human donor in a cohort sampled during active COVID-19. Each CDR3 is given with its conserved first and last residue. The D gene is left open where the match is weak. Some rows have no size entry. The others give once, few or many, or a class for an expanded clone.

size	length	D	V	J	DNA	CDR3
NA	13	NA	TRBV6-1	TRBJ2-5	TGTGCCAGCAGTGAATCCAGATTAGAGACCCAGTACTTC	CASSESRLETQYF
once	15	NA	TRBV2	TRBJ1-3	TGTGCCAGCAGTGCCCGGGCAGGGGCTGGAAACACCATATATTTT	CASSARAGAGNTIYF
NA	12	NA	TRBV3-1/TRBV3-2	TRBJ1-3	TGTGCCAGCAGCCACAGGGGCGACACCATATATTTT	CASSHRGDTIYF
NA	15	NA	TRBV11-3	TRBJ2-1	TGTGCCAGCAGCTTAGGTCGATTCTTCGGCAATGAGCAGTTCTTC	CASSLGRFFGNEQFF
NA	12	NA	TRBV14	TRBJ2-5	TGTGCCAGCAGCCAAGTTCGAGAGACCCAGTACTTC	CASSQVRETQYF
NA	11	NA	TRBV5-1	TRBJ1-3	TGCGCCAGCAGCGAGTCGAACACCATATATTTT	CASSESNTIYF
few	13	NA	TRBV6-2/TRBV6-3	TRBJ1-6	TGTGCCAGCAGTTCACGGGGTGGATCACCCCTCCACTTT	CASSSRGGSPLHF
NA	14	NA	TRBV7-9	TRBJ2-7	TGTGCCAGCAGCTTAGGAAGGGGCGCCTACGAGCAGTACTTC	CASSLGRGAYEQYF
NA	11	NA	TRBV5-8	TRBJ2-3	TGTGCCAGCCTCAGCGGAGATACGCAGTATTTT	CASLSGDTQYF
NA	17	TRBD1	TRBV4-2	TRBJ1-5	TGTGCCAGCAGCCAAGATCGGTCGGGGACAGGAGGCTTTCCCCAGCATTTT	CASSQDRSGTGGFPQHF
NA	16	TRBD1	TRBV25-1	TRBJ1-6	TGTGCCAGCAGTGAATATGGGGGACAGGGGGCTTCACCCCTCCACTTT	CASSEYGGQGASPLHF
NA	14	TRBD1	TRBV19	TRBJ2-5	TGTGCCAGTAGCTTGGGGACAGCACAAGAGACCCAGTACTTC	CASSLGTAQETQYF
NA	13	NA	TRBV10-3	TRBJ2-7	TGTGCCATCAGGGAGAATGGGAGGGGGGAGCAGTACTTC	CAIRENGRGEQYF
NA	14	NA	TRBV6-6	TRBJ1-5	TGTGCCAGCAGCCACGACCAGGGTCGTGCGCCCCAGCATTTT	CASSHDQGRAPQHF
NA	17	TRBD1	TRBV15	TRBJ2-1	TGTGCCACCAGCAGGGACAGGGGGCTGGTGGGGGGAAGGGAGCAGTTCTTC	CATSRDRGLVGGREQFF
NA	19	TRBD2	TRBV5-8	TRBJ2-3	TGTGCCAGCCCCGCAAGCCTAGCGGGGGGGAAGGAACACACAGATACGCAGTATTTT	CASPASLAGGKEHTDTQYF
NA	12	NA	TRBV2	TRBJ1-4	TGTGCCAGCAGTGAAGGGCCTGAAAAACTGTTTTTT	CASSEGPEKLFF
NA	13	NA	TRBV2	TRBJ1-1	TGTGCCAGCAGCGAACAGGGTCCCACTGAAGCTTTCTTT	CASSEQGPTEAFF
NA	17	TRBD1	TRBV7-9	TRBJ1-4	TGTGCCAGCAGCCCCGGGACAGGGGGACTTGGTAATGAAAAACTGTTTTTT	CASSPGTGGLGNEKLFF
NA	14	NA	TRBV14	TRBJ1-4	TGTGCCAGCAGCCCGGTCCTTCGAGGGGAAAAACTGTTTTTT	CASSPVLRGEKLFF
NA	14	TRBD2	TRBV5-1	TRBJ2-1	TGCGCCAGCAGCCGGCGCGGGGGGAAAAATGAGCAGTTCTTC	CASSRRGGKNEQFF
NA	15	NA	TRBV19	TRBJ2-7	TGTGCCAGTAGTAATTTGGGGGGGCGGTTCTACGAGCAGTACTTC	CASSNLGGRFYEQYF
many	14	NA	TRBV27	TRBJ2-1	TGTGCCAGTTGCCGGGACAATCTAGGCGATGAGCAGTTCTTC	CASCRDNLGDEQFF
NA	15	TRBD1	TRBV6-2/TRBV6-3	TRBJ1-1	TGTGCCAGCAGTTACTCGGCCACAGGGGGCTCTGAAGCTTTCTTT	CASSYSATGGSEAFF
NA	12	TRBD2	TRBV10-3	TRBJ2-1	TGTGCCATATCCCGGACTAGCAATGAGCAGTTCTTC	CAISRTSNEQFF
NA	13	TRBD1	TRBV11-2	TRBJ1-2	TGTGCCAGCAGCCCCCTAAGGACAGGGAGGGAAACCTTC	CASSPLRTGRETF
NA	12	NA	TRBV19	TRBJ1-1	TGTGCCAGTAACAGGGTGAACACTGAAGCTTTCTTT	CASNRVNTEAFF
NA	17	TRBD2	TRBV27	TRBJ2-2	TGTGCCAGCAGTCCGCGCATTAGCGGGTTCAACACCGGGGAGCTGTTTTTT	CASSPRISGFNTGELFF
once	15	TRBD1	TRBV19	TRBJ2-2	TGTGCCAGTAGTCAGACAGGGGCGAACACCGGGGAGCTGTTTTTT	CASSQTGANTGELFF
few	12	TRBD1	TRBV2	TRBJ1-2	TGTGCCAGCATGCGACAGGGGTATGGCTACACCTTC	CASMRQGYGYTF
NA	16	TRBD1	TRBV27	TRBJ1-2	TGTGCCAGCAGTTCCTTCGGACAGGGACTTAACTATGGCTACACCTTC	CASSSFGQGLNYGYTF
NA	14	TRBD1	TRBV5-4	TRBJ2-3	TGTGCCAGCAGCGGGACAGTCAGCACAGATACGCAGTATTTT	CASSGTVSTDTQYF
NA	14	NA	TRBV7-9	TRBJ1-4	TGTGCCAGCAGCTTAGGTCAGGTCGCAGGGGAACTGTTTTTT	CASSLGQVAGELFF
NA	15	NA	TRBV6-5	TRBJ1-1	TGTGCCAGCAGTTACCGGCTTTTAGCGGGCACTGAAGCTTTCTTT	CASSYRLLAGTEAFF
once	15	NA	TRBV7-2	TRBJ1-2	TGTGCCAGCAGCCTAGGGGGAGGGGGGAACTATGGCTACACCTTC	CASSLGGGGNYGYTF
NA	12	NA	TRBV6-5	TRBJ2-4	TGTGCCATCCGGGGTTCGTTGGACATTCAGTACTTC	CAIRGSLDIQYF
NA	13	NA	TRBV5-1	TRBJ2-3	TGCGCCAGCAGCTCGCTAAGCACAGATACGCAGTATTTT	CASSSLSTDTQYF
NA	16	TRBD2	TRBV9	TRBJ2-3	TGTGCCAGCAGCGTAAGTAGCGGGAGGTCCCCAGATACGCAGTATTTT	CASSVSSGRSPDTQYF
NA	16	TRBD2	TRBV6-2/TRBV6-3	TRBJ2-1	TGTGCCAGCAGTTACGTTTTATCTAGCGGAAGCAATGAGCAGTTCTTC	CASSYVLSSGSNEQFF
NA	14	TRBD2	TRBV11-2	TRBJ2-5	TGTGCCAGCAGCTCACTAGCGGGAGGGGAGACCCAGTACTTC	CASSSLAGGETQYF
NA	15	NA	TRBV6-6	TRBJ1-1	TGTGCCAGCCGACCTAGAGGAGAGAGCGCCACTGAAGCTTTCTTT	CASRPRGESATEAFF
NA	15	TRBD1	TRBV3-1/TRBV3-2	TRBJ1-2	TGTGCCAGCAGCCAAGATGACAGGGGTAAATATGGCTACACCTTC	CASSQDDRGKYGYTF
NA	13	TRBD1	TRBV10-3	TRBJ2-5	TGCGCCGTTGGGGGACAGGGGCAGGAGACCCAGTACTTC	CAVGGQGQETQYF
few	14	NA	TRBV27	TRBJ1-2	TGTGCCAGCAGTTTAGGGGGAGGATTCTATGGCTACACCTTC	CASSLGGGFYGYTF
NA	14	NA	TRBV2	TRBJ1-1	TGTGCCAGCAGTGACCTACGTGGGGCGGCTGAAGCTTTCTTT	CASSDLRGAAEAFF
NA	14	NA	TRBV5-1	TRBJ1-5	TGCGCCAGCAGCGCTGGCGGGGGGGACCAGCCCCAGCATTTT	CASSAGGGDQPQHF
NA	13	NA	TRBV12-5	TRBJ1-1	TGTGCTAGTGGTTTGCAGGGTGGGTTTGAAGCTTTCTTT	CASGLQGGFEAFF
NA	14	NA	TRBV11-3	TRBJ1-1	TGTGCCAGCAGCTTGGAGGGTATGAACACTGAAGCTTTCTTT	CASSLEGMNTEAFF
NA	14	TRBD1	TRBV7-6	TRBJ1-5	TGTGCCAGCAGCCGCGACAGGGAAGGTCAGCCCCAGCATTTT	CASSRDREGQPQHF
NA	14	NA	TRBV6-6	TRBJ1-1	TGTGCCAGCAGTTACACGGTTAGCGGCACTGAAGCTTTCTTT	CASSYTVSGTEAFF
NA	16	NA	TRBV9	TRBJ2-3	TGTGCCAGCAGCGTAGGATTAGGCGGCGGAACAGATACGCAGTATTTT	CASSVGLGGGTDTQYF
once	15	NA	TRBV18	TRBJ1-1	TGTGCCAGCTCACCCGCGCAGCCGGGGAGCACTGAAGCTTTCTTT	CASSPAQPGSTEAFF
NA	13	NA	TRBV13	TRBJ1-1	TGTGCCAGCAGCGCAAACAAGAACACTGAAGCTTTCTTT	CASSANKNTEAFF
NA	9	NA	TRBV4-3	TRBJ1-1	TGCGGTTCAAGGACAGCGGCTTTCTTT	CGSRTAAFF